This T cell receptor (beta chain) was profiled in a study of cytomegalovirus exposure and HLA in healthy donors. General observations from the study: Later analysis demonstrated an association between a missense DCLRE1C variant and TCR beta V- and J-gene trimming.

Germline-derived CDR1 and CDR2 are MNHEY and SMNVEV (reference sequence). Trimming took 1 base from V and 8 from J; bases not matched to a gene: 11. The CDR3 length is 18 residues. The primer mix had 60 Vbeta and 13 Jbeta primers. TCRdb's copy holds only in-frame clones and misses some; the assay was immunoSEQ multiplex PCR. Of about 200,000 clones in the sample, approximately 80% were seen once. As to this clone: The antigen is undetermined.

V usage is TRBV27 and J usage is TRBJ2-1; 13 bases are a match to TRBD2. The source is a man aged 40-55 years in good health and CMV-seronegative. Sequencing was performed on PBMCs. DNA of the CDR3: TGTGCCAGCAGTTTATTGGGACTAGCGGGACTAGTGGGGGATGAGCAGTTCTTC. Translated: CASSLLGLAGLVGDEQFF.